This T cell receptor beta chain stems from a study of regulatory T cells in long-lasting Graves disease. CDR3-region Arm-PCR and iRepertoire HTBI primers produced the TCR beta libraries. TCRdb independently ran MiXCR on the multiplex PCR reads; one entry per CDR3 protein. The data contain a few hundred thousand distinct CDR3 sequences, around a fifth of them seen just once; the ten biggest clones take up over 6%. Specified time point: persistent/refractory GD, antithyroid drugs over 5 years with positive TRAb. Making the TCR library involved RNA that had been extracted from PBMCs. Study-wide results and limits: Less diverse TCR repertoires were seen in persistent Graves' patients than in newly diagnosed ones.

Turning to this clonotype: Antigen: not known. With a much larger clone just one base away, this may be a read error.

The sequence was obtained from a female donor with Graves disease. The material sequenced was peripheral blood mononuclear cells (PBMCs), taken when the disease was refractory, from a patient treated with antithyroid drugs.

The CDR3 loop reads CASTLRDSPHFEQYF. CDR3 DNA sequence: TGTGCCAGCACCCTACGGGACAGCCCACACTTCGAGCAGTACTTC. J is TRBJ2-7 and V is TRBV7-8; 7 bases are a match to TRBD1. The V and J ends lost 7 bases and 6 bases, in that order; junction bases with no gene match: 15. CDR1 SGHVS and CDR2 FQNEAQ come from the germline V gene. This CDR3 spans 15 amino acids.